This TCR beta chain was sequenced during a study of blood T cell repertoires in COVID-19. Produced via immunoSEQ multiplex PCR; TCRdb's table is partial and in-frame only. This table has tens of thousands of clones, around two thirds appearing once. The CDR3 has 13 amino acids. V lost 0 bases and J 7 bases, leaving 6 bases between the germline ends. CDR1 is KGHDR, CDR2 SFDVKD, per germline. V usage is TRBV24-1 and J usage is TRBJ2-1; D gene ambiguous. The sequence was collected from an older man with COVID-19, enrolled during active disease. Input material: peripheral blood. The CDR3 region is CATSDLFINEQFF. DNA of the CDR3: TGTGCCACCAGTGATTTGTTTATTAATGAGCAGTTCTTC.